Listed here is a single TCR beta chain. Some clones are missing from TCRdb's copy, which holds only in-frame ones; the method was immunoSEQ multiplex PCR. The sample records 9,500 to 10,000 clones, roughly 70% being singletons. Per germline, CDR1 SGDLS and CDR2 YYNGEE. V lost 0 bases, J lost 6 bases, and 6 bases stayed unmatched. CDR3 length equals 15 residues. Time point given: cycle 4 day 1 (C4D1), after more than five weeks of nivolumab. No patient escaped relapse after autologous stem cell transplantation, and brentuximab vedotin exposure varied. Negative selection with magnets was how CD8+ T cells were isolated from the thawed PBMCs. This entry is derived from a study of PD-1 blockade in classical Hodgkin lymphoma.

This chain connects TRBV9 to TRBJ2-3; 8 positions agree with TRBD2. The source is a human donor with classical Hodgkin lymphoma. The sequencing here drew on CD8+ T cells from blood, taken before the fourth cycle of nivolumab. The CDR3 here is CASSVGGTSGDTQYF. The CDR3 DNA is TGTGCCAGCAGCGTAGGCGGGACTAGTGGGGATACGCAGTATTTT.